The sequence of this T cell receptor beta chain was determined in a study of metastatic and nonmetastatic thyroid tumors. Study overall: Comparison of repertoires was carried out across blood and tumor or nodule tissue from malignant and benign thyroid patients.

Study-wide results and limits: Compared with benign nodules, malignant thyroid tumors were reported to have significantly higher TCR beta diversity in both blood and tumor.

TCRdb re-clonotyped the PCR reads through MiXCR. The sample has about 7,600 clones; roughly 30% are singletons. After removal of 8 bases from V and 7 bases from J, the junction contained 4 bases not matched to a gene. The CDR3 extends over 14 amino acids. Prior to thyroid surgery, none of the patients had received any treatment. Comments on this clone: Its antigen remains unidentified.

The material sequenced was adjacent normal tissue. V gene TRBV12-3 or TRBV12-4 combines with J gene TRBJ2-1, with 14 nucleotides matching TRBD2. This TCR was recovered from a female donor with papillary thyroid cancer or a benign thyroid nodule (not recorded which). Some clones in this sample may be carry-over from other donors' samples. This CDR3 reads CASRGLAGVNEQFF. CDR3 nucleotide sequence: TGTGCCAGCCGGGGACTAGCGGGAGTTAATGAGCAGTTCTTC.